This T cell receptor (beta chain) was obtained from a study of response to subunit inactivated influenza vaccine. Germline values: CDR1 LNHNV, CDR2 YYDKDF (reference sequence). The CDR3 is made up of 15 amino acids. Trimming stripped 6 bases from V and 6 bases from J, with 18 bases between. Overall study results and limits: With each seasonal influenza vaccination, the authors suggested, few new T cells are recruited.

Points on this clonotype: Its cognate antigen is unknown.

TCRdb called the RT-PCR reads again in MiXCR, with one record for every CDR3 protein. Of around 200,000 distinct CDR3 sequences listed, approximately 12% were seen once; the top ten hold around 28%. The same specimen was also included in a second study, on T cells expressing NK-cell markers. That study adds: 5'RACE template switching with UMIs generated TCR beta cDNA. The authors sequenced eight donors, of whom seven were HCMV-seropositive and one was seronegative. Over 5 donors carried dominant NKG2C+ clonotypes that made up roughly 1.0-7.0% of their CD8+ T cells. Four donors' CD3+CD56-NKG2C+ cells were dominated by the same clonotypes.

V gene TRBV15 combines with J gene TRBJ2-1; D remains unclear. The clonotype was recovered from a man aged 50 or older who received an inactivated influenza vaccine. The sample consisted of CD8+ T cells sorted from PBMCs, taken 11 to 12 days after vaccination. For the CDR3, the DNA is TGTGCCACCAGTTTGAGCGCCGCCTCGGGCAATGAGCAGTTCTTC. Translation: CATSLSAASGNEQFF.